The 18 T cell receptor beta chains below come from one sample, sequenced in a study of T-cell reconstitution after alpha-beta-depleted transplantation in children. The authors prepared the TCRbeta library with unique molecular identifiers. From the PCR reads, TCRdb called clonotypes with MiXCR, one entry per CDR3 protein. The table lists about 110,000 distinct CDR3 sequences, 5% to 8% of them singletons. This specimen was PBMCs, mostly from graft donor cells, taken 360 days after TCRalphabeta/CD19-depleted stem cell transplant. The receptors originated from a male patient aged 2 to 9 who had a stem cell transplant for acute lymphoblastic leukemia, so the T cells may come from the graft donor.

The V and J genes are TRBV7-6 and TRBJ1-4; 8 bases align to TRBD1. The CDR3 sequence is 15 residues long. The J segment lost 8 bases and the V segment lost 1 base, leaving 6 bases of the junction unmatched. Germline CDR1 is SGHVS and CDR2 is FNYEAQ. CDR3 nucleotides: TGTGCCAGCAGCTTAGGGACAGGGAAGAGGGAAAAACTGTTTTTT. Protein: CASSLGTGKREKLFF.

Many counts were recorded for this clonotype. This chain uses TRBV2 with TRBJ2-7, with a weak D call TRBD2 (6 bases). With 3 bases removed from V and 1 base from J, the gap between germline ends came to 10 bases. CDR3 size: 14 residues. The germline V gene has CDR1 SNHLY and CDR2 FYNNEI. The CDR3 sequence is CASSDWGESYEQYF. DNA of the CDR3: TGTGCCAGCAGTGACTGGGGGGAGTCCTACGAGCAGTACTTC. Variable domain in full (rest from reference TRBV2 and TRBJ2-7): EPEVTQTPSHQVTQMGQEVILRCVPISNHLYFYWYRQILGQKVEFLVSFYNNEISEKSEIFDDQFSVERPDGSNFTLKIRSTKLEDSAMYFCASSDWGESYEQYFGPGTRLTVT.

This rearrangement joins TRBV6-2 or TRBV6-3 to TRBJ2-1, with 9 bases that match TRBD2. V dropped 4 bases and J dropped 2; count of bases not matched to a gene: 9. This CDR3 is built from 17 residues. Germline CDR1 MNHEY, CDR2 SVGEGT. CDR3 sequence reads: CASSLASAGGPYNEQFF. The CDR3 nucleotides read TGTGCCAGCAGTTTAGCCTCGGCGGGGGGGCCCTACAATGAGCAGTTCTTC.

V is TRBV27 and J is TRBJ1-1; TRBD1 agrees at 7 bases. J gave up 5 bases and V 1 base, and 4 bases lay outside the gene matches. This CDR3 is built from 14 residues. Per germline, CDR1 MNHEY and CDR2 SMNVEV (reference sequence). CDR3 sequence reads: CASSLYRGYTEAFF. Written as DNA, the CDR3 is TGTGCCAGCAGTTTATACAGGGGATATACTGAAGCTTTCTTT.

This clonotype was seen at least ten times. CDR3 loop: CASSVDYEQYF. Written as DNA, the CDR3 is TGTGCCAGCAGCGTAGACTACGAGCAGTACTTC. The chain recombines TRBV9 with TRBJ2-7; D call uncertain. The CDR3 loop spans 11 amino acids. V was cut by 0 bases and J by 3 bases, with 1 base left in between. Looked up from germline, CDR1 is SGDLS and CDR2 is YYNGEE.

This clonotype has at least ten counts. The chain links TRBV6-5 to TRBJ2-4, with 9 bases aligning to TRBD2. Germline V gene sequence: CDR1 MNHEY, CDR2 SVGAGI. This CDR3 is built from 16 residues. V shed 0 bases, J shed 4 bases, and the junction held 4 bases outside the gene matches. In DNA, the CDR3 is TGTGCCAGCAGTTACTCACCTAGCGGGGTAAAAAACATTCAGTACTTC. Translation gives CASSYSPSGVKNIQYF.

J is TRBJ2-2 and V is TRBV6-5; a possible D gene is TRBD2 (6 bases). Between the trimmed V and J ends, which lost 4 bases and 1 base, there was a span of 13 bases. The CDR3 has 16 residues. Germline V gene lookup returns CDR1 MNHEY and CDR2 SVGAGI. The CDR3 sequence: CASSSLRELNTGELFF. The CDR3 bases are TGTGCCAGCAGTTCCCTCCGGGAGTTGAACACCGGGGAGCTGTTTTTT.

The chain couples TRBV5-6 to TRBJ2-1; TRBD2 aligns across 8 bases. Germline V gene data show CDR1 as SGHDT and CDR2 as YYEEEE. After removal of 2 bases from V and 7 bases from J, the junction contained 8 bases not matched to a gene. The CDR3 consists of 15 residues. Written as DNA, the CDR3 is TGTGCCAGCAGCTTCTGGACGGGAGGGGGAAATGAGCAGTTCTTC. Translating gives CASSFWTGGGNEQFF.

This clonotype was seen many times. The rearrangement links TRBV9 to TRBJ2-1; D assignment may be TRBD1 or TRBD2 (5 bases each). V lost 2 bases and J 4 bases, leaving 19 bases between the germline ends. Per germline, CDR1 SGDLS and CDR2 YYNGEE. CDR3 length equals 17 residues. The CDR3 sequence: CASSVFRDPTIYNEQFF. The CDR3 coding sequence is TGTGCCAGCAGCGTCTTCCGGGACCCCACGATTTACAATGAGCAGTTCTTC. Together with reference TRBV9 and TRBJ2-1, the CDR3 gives the full variable domain: DSGVTQTPKHLITATGQRVTLRCSPRSGDLSVYWYQQSLDQGLQFLIQYYNGEERAKGNILERFSAQQFPDLHSELNLSSLELGDSALYFCASSVFRDPTIYNEQFFGPGTRLTVL.

This clonotype was counted only a few times. The chain couples TRBV7-9 to TRBJ2-3; 13 bases are a match to TRBD2. CDR1 is SEHNR, CDR2 FQNEAQ, per germline (reference sequence). The CDR3 totals 17 residues. The junction had 11 bases not matched to a gene; V was cut back by 5 bases and J by 6 bases. This CDR3 reads CASSHTGTSGMPDTQYF. As DNA, the CDR3 is TGTGCCAGCAGCCACACCGGGACTAGCGGGATGCCCGATACGCAGTATTTT.

The genes are TRBV2 and TRBJ2-3; a possible D gene is TRBD1 (5 bases). Germline CDR1 is SNHLY and CDR2 is FYNNEI. CDR3 size: 15 residues. Trimming took 4 bases from V and 1 from J, leaving 12 bases between them. The CDR3 here is CASSGGGRGTDTQYF. In DNA form, the CDR3 reads TGTGCCAGCAGTGGAGGTGGCAGGGGCACAGATACGCAGTATTTT.

The chain links TRBV7-9 to TRBJ2-3; 7 positions match TRBD2. J lost 4 bases, V lost 5 bases, and 9 bases had no gene match. The CDR3 contains 15 residues. Germline V gives CDR1 SEHNR, CDR2 FQNEAQ (reference sequence). CDR3 in amino acids: CASSLASAGADTQYF. The CDR3 DNA reads as TGTGCCAGCAGCCTCGCCTCCGCGGGGGCAGATACGCAGTATTTT.

This rearrangement joins TRBV7-9 to TRBJ1-5; D is uncertain. Germline assignment: CDR1 SEHNR and CDR2 FQNEAQ (reference sequence). The CDR3 is made up of 14 amino acids. V was trimmed by 4 bases and J by 7 bases, leaving 14 bases between them. Written as DNA, the CDR3 is TGTGCCAGCAGCTCGGTATCAGAGTGGCAGCCCCAGCATTTT. Protein sequence: CASSSVSEWQPQHF.

This clonotype has only a few counts. V and J are TRBV9 and TRBJ2-2; the match to TRBD2 covers 14 bases. Germline CDR1 is SGDLS and CDR2 is YYNGEE. Unmatched junction bases numbered 9, after V lost 3 bases and J lost 8 bases. This CDR3 region has 17 residues. CDR3 amino acids: CASSAPGLAGVGGELFF. The CDR3 region has the DNA TGTGCCAGCAGCGCCCCGGGACTAGCGGGAGTCGGTGGGGAGCTGTTTTTT.

At least ten counts were recorded for this clonotype. The V gene is TRBV7-9, the J gene TRBJ1-2; tentative D call: TRBD1 (5 bases). This CDR3 has 14 residues. V was pared by 5 bases and J by 0 bases, with 10 bases between. CDR1 is SEHNR and CDR2 is FQNEAQ in the germline V gene (reference sequence). The CDR3 here is CASSGARPNYGYTF. For the CDR3, the DNA is TGTGCCAGCAGCGGGGCACGACCTAACTATGGCTACACCTTC.

There are many counts of this clonotype. The CDR3 DNA reads as TGTGCCAGCAGCCCCCCTGGGCGGAACACTGAAGCTTTCTTT. Protein product: CASSPPGRNTEAFF. This sequence joins TRBV21-1 and TRBJ1-1; TRBD1 is the table's D call, not checked against the DNA. TRBV21-1 constitutes a pseudogene. The CDR3 is made up of 14 amino acids.

This clonotype occurred many times. The chain employs TRBV21-1 and TRBJ2-7; whether TRBD2, the table's D call, matches the DNA was not checked. TRBV21-1 constitutes a pseudogene. The CDR3 is 13 residues long. This chain's CDR3 is CASSKQLADEQYF. CDR3 bases: TGTGCCAGCAGCAAACAACTAGCTGACGAGCAGTACTTC.

This clonotype was seen many times. The J gene is TRBJ2-7, the V gene TRBV6-5; 7 bases map to TRBD2. Germline CDR1 and CDR2: MNHEY and SVGAGI. The V gene end was trimmed by 4 bases and the J gene end by 1 base; junction bases not matched to a gene: 10. CDR3 length: 16 amino acids. The CDR3, as DNA: TGTGCCAGCAGTTCCCCCTGGGGGGGAACTTCCTACGAGCAGTACTTC. It codes for CASSSPWGGTSYEQYF.